This T cell receptor beta chain was found in a study of blood T cell repertoires in COVID-19. This CDR3 is 17 amino acids long. Germline V lookup: CDR1 MNHNS, CDR2 SASEGT. Trimming cost V 1 base and J 2 bases; bases outside gene matches: 5. In the original workflow: Nucleated cell counts were estimated from reference gene primer amplification. Profiled with immunoSEQ multiplex PCR; TCRdb holds only in-frame clones, not every one. D and trimming were read from the DNA, whereas the V and J calls and clone size are those reported in that table. This sample has roughly 30,000 clones, with approximately 84% found just once.

The source of this sequence is a woman aged 55-75 years with acute or convalescent COVID-19. Sequences were obtained from peripheral blood. V usage is TRBV6-1 and J usage is TRBJ1-6; 7 bases match TRBD1. In nucleotides, the CDR3 is TGTGCCAGCAGTGAAGTTGAGGGGGCGACCTATAATTCACCCCTCCACTTT. This codes for CASSEVEGATYNSPLHF.